This passage covers 5 T cell receptor beta chains from one sample sequenced in a study of T cell responses to AZD1222 COVID-19 vaccine. Profiling relied on immunoSEQ multiplex PCR, and the TCRdb table lists in-frame clones only, not all of them. The repertoire holds about 140,000 clones, with around 93% as singletons. This material consisted of peripheral blood, taken on day 0 of AZD1222 vaccination. The source is an adult in good health.

The rearrangement links TRBV7-9 to TRBJ1-5; D not resolved. Trimming removed 2 bases from V and 7 bases from J, with 9 bases in between. Germline CDR1 is SEHNR and CDR2 is FQNEAQ (reference sequence). The CDR3 has 13 amino acids. This CDR3 reads CASSLLVGQPQHF. Written as DNA, the CDR3 is TGTGCCAGCAGCTTATTAGTTGGACAGCCCCAGCATTTT.

The CDR3 DNA is TGTGCCAGCAGCCGGGGGACAGGGTGGGATGAGCAGTTCTTC. Translation gives CASSRGTGWDEQFF. V usage is TRBV7-8 and J usage is TRBJ2-1; 9 positions match TRBD1. J gave up 8 bases and V 5 bases, and 7 bases lay outside the gene matches. Looked up from germline, CDR1 is SGHVS and CDR2 is FQNEAQ. The CDR3 spans 14 residues. Drawing the rest from reference TRBV7-8 and TRBJ2-1, the complete variable domain is GAGVSQSPRYKVAKRGQDVALRCDPISGHVSLFWYQQALGQGPEFLTYFQNEAQLDKSGLPSDRFFAERPEGSVSTLKIQRTQQEDSAVYLCASSRGTGWDEQFFGPGTRLTVL.

This clone was recorded once. The chain is built from TRBV3-1 (or the pseudogene TRBV3-2) and TRBJ1-2; D not resolved. From germline, CDR1 is LGHDT and CDR2 YNNKEL (reference sequence). CDR3 size: 15 residues. V was pared by 5 bases and J by 4 bases, with 17 bases between. CDR3 residues: CASSSQEGFGYGYTF. The CDR3 DNA reads as TGTGCCAGCAGCTCCCAAGAGGGATTTGGCTATGGCTACACCTTC.

V is TRBV2 and J is TRBJ1-4, with TRBD1 as a possible D gene (6 bases). The V end was cut by 5 bases, the J end by 7 bases, with 14 bases between. CDR3 length: 14 amino acids. Germline CDR1 reads SNHLY; CDR2 reads FYNNEI. CDR3 in amino acids: CASSWGRTREKLFF. As DNA, the CDR3 is TGTGCCAGCAGTTGGGGGCGTACCCGTGAAAAACTGTTTTTT.

The chain employs TRBV3-1 (or the pseudogene TRBV3-2) and TRBJ2-7; 9 bases agree with TRBD2. The trim removed 7 bases at V and 4 bases at J, leaving 5 bases unmatched. CDR3 size: 13 residues. Germline values: CDR1 LGHDT, CDR2 YNNKEL (reference sequence). CDR3 region: CASNLAGTYEQYF. CDR3 nucleotides: TGTGCCAGCAATCTAGCGGGGACTTACGAGCAGTACTTC.